This T cell receptor beta chain was recovered during a study of CD8+ T cells in alopecia areata. Findings and caveats of the study: The study found TCR sharing across patients less clear than in mice, possibly for HLA reasons.

Germline V lookup: CDR1 SQVTM, CDR2 ANQGSEA. CDR3 size: 13 residues. The J segment lost 9 bases and the V segment lost 6 bases, leaving 8 bases of the junction unmatched. On this clone: The antigen is undetermined.

Extraction of RNA preceded its reverse transcription into cDNA, which served as the sequencing template. TCRdb's table, derived via immunoSEQ multiplex PCR, lists solely in-frame clones and lacks some. The sample lists 80,000 to 100,000 clones; roughly 47% were seen once. It was from PBMCs that CD4+ and CD8+ T cells were sorted. The sample taken for sequencing was CD4+ T cells sorted from blood. The TCR was taken from a human donor with alopecia areata. The rearrangement links TRBV29-1 to TRBJ2-1; TRBD2 matches at 10 bases. The DNA of the CDR3 is TGCAGCGTATTTGGGCTAGCGGGAGTTGAGCAGTTCTTC. It codes for CSVFGLAGVEQFF.